This is a list of T cell receptor beta chains from one sample in a study of metastatic and nonmetastatic thyroid tumors. TCRdb reanalyzed the PCR reads via MiXCR. The sample has just over 20,000 clones; 9% to 15% are singletons. The sequencing sample was made of blood. These receptors were taken from a male donor with papillary thyroid cancer or a benign thyroid nodule (not recorded which). Some clones in this sample may be carry-over from other donors' samples. Both conserved end residues are part of each CDR3. The D gene is left open where the match is weak. The size of a clone is reported for some rows only, either as once, few or many, or as a class for expanded clones.

cdr3_length j_call d_call clone_size v_call cdr3_aa cdr3_nt
15 TRBJ1-1 . many TRBV14 CASSQDGYGGTEAFF TGTGCCAGCAGCCAAGATGGCTACGGGGGCACTGAAGCTTTCTTT
17 TRBJ2-1 TRBD1 many TRBV5-1 CASSFIPPDRGYNEQFF TGCGCCAGCAGCTTTATCCCTCCGGACAGGGGCTACAATGAGCAGTTCTTC
13 TRBJ1-2 . many TRBV7-9 CAIIPGRNYGYTF TGTGCCATCATACCCGGGAGAAACTATGGCTACACCTTC
16 TRBJ2-7 . . TRBV11-2 CASSLVAGLSSYEQYF TGTGCCAGCAGCTTAGTGGCAGGGTTAAGCTCCTACGAGCAGTACTTC
15 TRBJ1-6 TRBD1 medium-sized TRBV5-1 CASSFSATGRSPLHF TGCGCCAGCAGCTTCTCCGCGACAGGGAGGTCACCCCTCCACTTT
14 TRBJ1-5 . . TRBV6-1 CASYTQGRNQPQHF TGTGCCAGTTACACTCAGGGGCGGAATCAGCCCCAGCATTTT
15 TRBJ2-5 TRBD1 many TRBV18 CASSPQDRGGETQYF TGTGCCAGCTCACCACAGGACAGGGGAGGGGAGACCCAGTACTTC
17 TRBJ1-5 . many TRBV5-4 CASSSLSPQGLGQPQHF TGTGCCAGCAGCTCCCTTTCCCCACAGGGATTAGGTCAGCCCCAGCATTTT
17 TRBJ2-1 TRBD1 many TRBV24-1 CATSDLNGQGTYNEQFF TGTGCCACCAGTGATTTAAACGGACAGGGGACCTACAATGAGCAGTTCTTC
15 TRBJ2-2 TRBD1 . TRBV3-1 CASSRTGGITGELFF TGTGCCAGCAGCCGTACAGGGGGCATCACCGGGGAGCTGTTTTTT
13 TRBJ1-1 TRBD1 many TRBV2 CASRQGQGGQAFF TGTGCCAGCAGGCAAGGACAGGGGGGACAAGCTTTCTTT
13 TRBJ2-1 TRBD1 many TRBV4-1 CASSLDRVNEQFF TGCGCCAGCAGCCTAGACAGGGTGAATGAGCAGTTCTTC
11 TRBJ1-2 . medium-sized TRBV20-1 CSARNSPGYTF TGCAGTGCTAGAAACAGTCCTGGCTACACCTTC
19 TRBJ2-2 TRBD2 many TRBV2 CASSGAAGKASGGTGELFF TGTGCCAGCAGTGGGGCGGCGGGGAAAGCTAGCGGGGGAACCGGGGAGCTGTTTTTT
17 TRBJ2-7 TRBD2 medium-sized TRBV2 CASIEGRAGGSSYEQYF TGTGCCAGCATCGAAGGTCGGGCGGGAGGTAGCTCCTACGAGCAGTACTTC
14 TRBJ2-7 . many TRBV20-1 CSAGDGETDYEQYF TGCAGTGCTGGGGACGGCGAAACGGACTACGAGCAGTACTTC
13 TRBJ1-2 . medium-sized TRBV5-1 CASSLAGSYGYTF TGCGCCAGCAGCTTGGCCGGGAGCTATGGCTACACCTTC
17 TRBJ2-6 TRBD1 many TRBV7-3 CASSLDIGGDGANVLTF TGTGCCAGCAGCTTAGATATAGGGGGCGATGGGGCCAACGTCCTGACTTTC
12 TRBJ1-5 TRBD1 . TRBV6-1 CASTTGRQPQHF TGTGCCAGCACGACAGGGCGCCAGCCCCAGCATTTT
14 TRBJ2-7 TRBD1 medium-sized TRBV20-1 CSATDRGPPYEQYF TGCAGTGCTACCGACAGGGGACCCCCCTACGAGCAGTACTTC
13 TRBJ2-1 . medium-sized TRBV12-3/TRBV12-4 CASSSQVYNEQFF TGTGCCAGCAGTTCACAGGTATACAATGAGCAGTTCTTC
15 TRBJ1-5 TRBD1 many TRBV3-1 CASSPQTGGSQPQHF TGTGCCAGCAGCCCTCAGACAGGGGGAAGTCAGCCCCAGCATTTT
15 TRBJ2-7 . many TRBV9 CASSVVDSGAYEQYF TGTGCCAGCAGCGTAGTAGACAGCGGAGCCTACGAGCAGTACTTC